One and the same sample provided the 11 T cell receptor beta chains below, sequenced in a study of CD8+CD57+ T cells in acquired aplastic anemia. Using genomic DNA as the template, TCR beta VDJ and CDR3 profiling was carried out. TCRdb ran MiXCR on the reads and lists one entry per CDR3 protein. The data show some 200,000 distinct CDR3 sequences, roughly 35% seen once. The sequenced sample was sorted CD4+, CD8+, or CD8+CD57+ T cells (not recorded which) from PBMCs. The receptors derive from a human donor in good health, serving as a control.

The J gene is TRBJ2-1, the V gene TRBV29-1; 10 nucleotides match TRBD2. This CDR3 spans 13 amino acids. After removal of 6 bases from V and 4 bases from J, the junction contained 3 bases not matched to a gene. Germline-derived CDR1 and CDR2 are SQVTM and ANQGSEA. CDR3 region: CSVGLAAYNEQFF. In DNA, the CDR3 is TGCAGCGTAGGACTAGCGGCTTACAATGAGCAGTTCTTC.

This clonotype was counted at least ten times. This sequence joins TRBV5-1 and TRBJ1-5, with D maybe TRBD1 (6 bases). CDR3 size: 16 residues. The germline V and J ends were trimmed by 4 bases and 4 bases, with 18 bases remaining between them. CDR1 and CDR2 from the germline V gene are SGHRS and YFSETQ. DNA of the CDR3: TGCGCCAGCAGCGCAGGAACAGGGCCGGGAAATCAGCCCCAGCATTTT. This sequence encodes CASSAGTGPGNQPQHF.

This clonotype was seen a few times. V is TRBV5-8 and J is TRBJ2-5; 9 bases agree with TRBD1. Trimming took 0 bases from V and 4 from J; bases not matched to a gene: 4. Germline loops: CDR1 SGHTS, CDR2 YDEGEE. This CDR3 has 15 residues. In nucleotides, the CDR3 is TGTGCCAGCAGCTTGGCGGACAGGGGAACAGAGACCCAGTACTTC. It yields the protein CASSLADRGTETQYF.

This clonotype was seen once. The chain is built from TRBV2 and TRBJ2-1; TRBD2 matches at 7 bases. V was clipped by 8 bases and J by 8 bases; unmatched bases: 15. Germline V lookup: CDR1 SNHLY, CDR2 FYNNEI. This CDR3 is built from 15 residues. The CDR3 nucleotides read TGTGCCAGCGTTGAGCGGGGAAAGGCTAAAGATGAGCAGTTCTTC. Protein product: CASVERGKAKDEQFF.

The chain carries TRBV19 and TRBJ1-2; 10 nucleotides align to TRBD1. The CDR3 is 15 amino acids. CDR1 and CDR2 from the germline V gene are LNHDA and SQIVND (reference sequence). J lost 1 base, V lost 9 bases, and 8 bases had no gene match. The CDR3 bases are TGTGCCAGCAGTCCCGGGACAGGGGTTAACTATGGCTACACCTTC. This encodes CASSPGTGVNYGYTF. Full variable domain (remainder filled in from reference TRBV19 and TRBJ1-2): DGGITQSPKYLFRKEGQNVTLSCEQNLNHDAMYWYRQDPGQGLRLIYYSQIVNDFQKGDIAEGYSVSREKKESFPLTVTSAQKNPTAFYLCASSPGTGVNYGYTFGSGTRLTVV.

There are many counts of this clonotype. This chain uses TRBV4-1 with TRBJ1-2, with a possible D match to TRBD1 (6 bases). The CDR3 consists of 14 residues. The ends were cut back, 1 base at V and 6 bases at J, with 12 bases in the middle. Per the germline V gene, CDR1 is MGHRA and CDR2 is YSYEKL. The CDR3 coding sequence is TGCGCCAGCAGCCAAGGCGATTCAGGGGATGGCTACACCTTC. This translates into CASSQGDSGDGYTF.

The chain links TRBV28 to TRBJ1-6; 9 bases line up with TRBD1. Germline CDR1 reads MDHEN; CDR2 reads SYDVKM. The trim removed 3 bases at V and 7 bases at J, leaving 7 bases unmatched. The CDR3 runs to 16 residues. CDR3 amino acids: CASSLGGDRGNSPLHF. The CDR3 DNA is TGTGCCAGCAGTTTGGGTGGCGACAGGGGGAATTCACCCCTCCACTTT.

The rearrangement links TRBV6-1 to TRBJ1-1; 10 positions match TRBD1. V shed 3 bases, J shed 4 bases, and the junction held 5 bases outside the gene matches. The CDR3 covers 15 residues. Germline CDR1 reads MNHNS; CDR2 reads SASEGT. CDR3 amino acids: CASSDLGTGVTEAFF. The DNA of the CDR3 is TGTGCCAGCAGTGACCTCGGGACAGGGGTCACTGAAGCTTTCTTT.

This clonotype was detected ten times or more. The chain carries TRBV12-3 or TRBV12-4 and TRBJ1-2, with a weak D call TRBD1 (5 bases). The CDR3 covers 13 residues. V shed 1 base and J shed 7 bases, with 10 bases lying between them. CDR3 bases: TGTGCCAGCAGTTTAGTCAGGGTCGGTGGCTACACCTTC. Translating it yields CASSLVRVGGYTF.

Many counts were recorded for this clonotype. The CDR3 bases are TGCAGTGCTAGAGAGGGGACAGGGGGAGCTTTCTTT. It specifies CSAREGTGGAFF. The chain is built from TRBV20-1 and TRBJ1-1, with 11 bases matching TRBD1. Germline CDR1 is DFQATT and CDR2 is SNEGSKA (reference sequence). This CDR3 region has 12 residues. V lost 0 bases to trimming and J lost 10 bases; unmatched junction nucleotides: 1.

The chain carries TRBV7-3 and TRBJ2-7; D gene uncertain. The V end lost 2 bases, the J end lost 7 bases, and 12 bases lay between the germline ends. Germline values: CDR1 SGHTA, CDR2 FQGTGA. CDR3 size: 13 residues. CDR3 protein: CASSLGGEGEQYF. Here the CDR3 DNA reads TGTGCCAGCAGCTTAGGTGGGGAAGGGGAGCAGTACTTC.